A selection of T cell receptor beta chains follows, all from one sample in a study of sequential checkpoint blockade in melanoma. The data were produced by immunoSEQ multiplex PCR, yet TCRdb's version contains in-frame clones alone and is incomplete. The repertoire holds tens of thousands of clones, with less than 85% as singletons. Sequenced here: CD8+ T cells sorted from blood (inferred from file names), sampled from a patient given nivolumab and ipilimumab in sequence. The receptors were gathered from a human donor with melanoma. Both conserved end residues are part of each CDR3. The order of the fields is J gene, V gene, D gene, clone size, CDR3 length, CDR3 DNA, CDR3 protein. A D gene is named only where the DNA matches it firmly. Clone size is not always given. Where it is, it says once, few, many or a class for expanded clones.

>TRBJ1-6|TRBV27|-|-|13
TGTGCCAGCAGTATCCAGGGGCGATCACCCCTCCACTTT
CASSIQGRSPLHF
>TRBJ2-7|TRBV29-1|TRBD2|-|13
TGCAGCGTACGGACTAGCGGGGGCTACGAGCAGTACTTC
CSVRTSGGYEQYF
>TRBJ2-3|TRBV6-4|TRBD2|-|16
TGTGCCAGCAGTGACTCAGCGGGGGGGCCGACAGATACGCAGTATTTT
CASSDSAGGPTDTQYF
>TRBJ2-7|TRBV7-2|TRBD1|-|15
TGTGCCAGCAGCTTTACAGGGGCCCGCTCCTACGAGCAGTACTTC
CASSFTGARSYEQYF
>TRBJ2-3|TRBV6-1|TRBD2|-|18
TGTGCCAGCAGTGGAAGACTAGCGGGATTACAAAGGACAGATACGCAGTATTTT
CASSGRLAGLQRTDTQYF
>TRBJ1-1|TRBV6-5|TRBD1|medium-sized|15
TGTGCCAGCAGTTACACCGGGACAGAAAACACTGAAGCTTTCTTT
CASSYTGTENTEAFF
>TRBJ2-2|TRBV7-8|TRBD1|-|15
TGTGCCAGCAGCTCCGGGACAGGGGACGCCGGGGAGCTGTTTTTT
CASSSGTGDAGELFF
>TRBJ1-2|TRBV5-6|-|-|12
TGTGCCAGCAGCTTGTTAGCAATAAGCTACACCTTC
CASSLLAISYTF
>TRBJ2-1|TRBV4-1|-|-|16
TGCGCCAGCAGCCAAAGTCGTGGCGGGTACTACAATGAGCAGTTCTTC
CASSQSRGGYYNEQFF
>TRBJ1-2|TRBV4-1|-|-|17
TGCGCCAGCAGCCAAGATATTGGAGCAGAGGGTTTCTATGGCTACACCTTC
CASSQDIGAEGFYGYTF
>TRBJ1-5|TRBV14|-|few|14
TGTGCCAGCAGTCCGGGAGAAGGAAATCAGCCCCAGCATTTT
CASSPGEGNQPQHF
>TRBJ2-7|TRBV27|-|-|16
TGTGCCAGCAGTTTTAAGCCAGACAGGCCCTACTACGAGCAGTACTTC
CASSFKPDRPYYEQYF
>TRBJ2-1|TRBV5-8|TRBD2|-|13
TGTGCCAGCAGCGGAAAGGGACTAGCGGAGCAGTTCTTC
CASSGKGLAEQFF
>TRBJ2-7|TRBV5-6|TRBD1|-|13
TGTGCCAGCAGCTTTGGGACAGTCTACGAGCAGTACTTC
CASSFGTVYEQYF
>TRBJ2-7|TRBV28|TRBD1|-|14
TGTGCCAGCAGTCAATGGACAGGGCTGGGCGAGCAGTACTTC
CASSQWTGLGEQYF
>TRBJ2-3|TRBV6-5|TRBD2|-|16
TGTGCCAGCAGTTACTCCCGGACTAGCGGGGGCCTTACGCAGTATTTT
CASSYSRTSGGLTQYF
>TRBJ1-1|TRBV4-3|-|-|15
TGCGCCAGCAGCCAATTTGGGGGGATCAACACTGAAGCTTTCTTT
CASSQFGGINTEAFF
>TRBJ1-1|TRBV27|-|-|16
TGTGCCAGCAGTTTATCGCCCGGGACACCCAACACTGAAGCTTTCTTT
CASSLSPGTPNTEAFF
>TRBJ1-3|TRBV4-1|-|few|18
TGCGCCAGCAGCCAAGAGTATGGCAGTTCTCACTCTGGAAACACCATATATTTT
CASSQEYGSSHSGNTIYF
>TRBJ1-2|TRBV9|-|-|14
TGTGCCAGCAGCGTAGGCGGATCCAGCTATGGCTACACCTTC
CASSVGGSSYGYTF